What follows are 24 T cell receptor beta chains derived from one specimen sequenced in a study of blood T cell repertoires in COVID-19. Sequencing was performed with immunoSEQ multiplex PCR; in TCRdb, only in-frame clones are kept and a portion is missing. Of some 69,000 clones in the sample, about nine tenths were seen once. Input material: peripheral blood. All receptors come from a man aged 50 to 59 with COVID-19, enrolled during active disease.

The chain links TRBV10-3 to TRBJ2-7; 8 bases are a match to TRBD2. Germline values: CDR1 ENHRY, CDR2 SYGVKD. J was trimmed by 0 bases and V by 10 bases; bases with no gene match: 11. The CDR3 loop spans 15 amino acids. This CDR3 reads CASMSTGGNSYEQYF. The CDR3, as DNA: TGTGCCAGCATGTCTACGGGGGGGAACTCCTACGAGCAGTACTTC.

CDR3 sequence: CSASRPDTQYF. In DNA form, the CDR3 reads TGCAGTGCCTCGAGGCCAGATACGCAGTATTTT. The chain uses TRBV20-1 and TRBJ2-3; unclear D gene. CDR3 length: 11 residues. The germline V and J ends were trimmed by 6 bases and 4 bases, with 8 bases remaining between them. The germline gives CDR1 DFQATT, CDR2 SNEGSKA (reference sequence).

This rearrangement joins TRBV9 to TRBJ2-1; possible D gene TRBD1, 5 bases. V shed 0 bases and J shed 10 bases, with 17 bases lying between them. This CDR3 contains 15 residues. The V gene's germline CDR1 is SGDLS and CDR2 YYNGEE. This CDR3 is CASSVATGGLREQFF. The CDR3 DNA reads TGTGCCAGCAGCGTAGCTACAGGTGGGCTTCGAGAGCAGTTCTTC. The complete variable domain, with remaining parts taken from reference TRBV9 and TRBJ2-1, reads DSGVTQTPKHLITATGQRVTLRCSPRSGDLSVYWYQQSLDQGLQFLIQYYNGEERAKGNILERFSAQQFPDLHSELNLSSLELGDSALYFCASSVATGGLREQFFGPGTRLTVL.

The V gene is TRBV18, the J gene TRBJ2-3; tentative D call: TRBD2 (6 bases). Germline V lookup: CDR1 KGHSH, CDR2 LQKENI. Deletions cut 3 bases from V and 5 bases from J, with 9 bases between. The CDR3 consists of 13 residues. CDR3 coding DNA: TGTGCCAGCTCACCTCGGCGGGAAGATACGCAGTATTTT. Its translation: CASSPRREDTQYF.

The J gene is TRBJ2-6, the V gene TRBV15, with TRBD1 matching 12 bases. The germline V gene has CDR1 LNHNV and CDR2 YYDKDF (reference sequence). Trimming took 3 bases from V and 3 from J; bases not matched to a gene: 15. The CDR3 runs to 21 residues. This CDR3 is CATSSMSGTGGSVRGANVLTF. The CDR3 DNA is TGTGCCACCAGCAGTATGTCCGGGACAGGGGGCTCGGTACGTGGGGCCAACGTCCTGACTTTC.

The chain is built from TRBV12-1 and TRBJ2-7; the table names TRBD2, a call not compared with the DNA. TRBV12-1 is given as a pseudogene. The CDR3 is made up of 17 amino acids. The CDR3, as DNA: TGTGCCAGCAGCCCGCGGGGGGGGCTTCAGGGAGACTACGAGCAGTACTTC. Encoded protein: CASSPRGGLQGDYEQYF.

This clone was recorded once. The chain is built from TRBV27 and TRBJ2-1; D might be TRBD2 (5 bases). This CDR3 is 15 amino acids long. Germline CDR1 is MNHEY and CDR2 is SMNVEV (reference sequence). V shed 8 bases and J shed 0 bases, with 14 bases lying between them. The CDR3 loop is CASESGADSYNEQFF. The CDR3, as DNA: TGTGCCAGCGAAAGCGGAGCGGACTCCTACAATGAGCAGTTCTTC.

The V call is TRBV27, the J call TRBJ2-7, with TRBD2 identical over 11 bases. Trimming took 6 bases from V and 0 from J; bases not matched to a gene: 4. The CDR3 runs to 15 residues. Germline V gene sequence: CDR1 MNHEY, CDR2 SMNVEV (reference sequence). CDR3 loop: CASSYTSGSSYEQYF. Here the CDR3 DNA reads TGTGCCAGCAGCTACACTAGCGGGAGCTCCTACGAGCAGTACTTC.

The chain links TRBV18 to TRBJ2-5; no definite D call. Per germline, CDR1 KGHSH and CDR2 LQKENI. V was clipped by 3 bases and J by 0 bases, with 5 bases between them. The length of the CDR3 is 13 residues. CDR3 nucleotides: TGTGCCAGCTCACCCTCGTACCAAGAGACCCAGTACTTC. Protein sequence: CASSPSYQETQYF. Together with reference TRBV18 and TRBJ2-5, the CDR3 gives the full variable domain: NAGVMQNPRHLVRRRGQEARLRCSPMKGHSHVYWYRQLPEEGLKFMVYLQKENIIDESGMPKERFSAEFPKEGPSILRIQQVVRGDSAAYFCASSPSYQETQYFGPGTRLLVL.

The rearrangement joins TRBV5-4 to TRBJ1-2, with 9 nucleotides matching TRBD1. The CDR3 is 17 residues long. With V trimmed by 3 bases and J by 1 base, 10 bases remained unmatched. Germline V gene sequence: CDR1 SGHNT, CDR2 YYREEE (reference sequence). Written as DNA, the CDR3 is TGTGCCAGCAGCTCCGGGACAGGGTTTAGGGATAACTATGGCTACACCTTC. This translates into CASSSGTGFRDNYGYTF.

The chain links TRBV5-1 to TRBJ2-3; a weak D match, TRBD2 (5 bases). From germline, CDR1 is SGHRS and CDR2 YFSETQ. Trimming took 5 bases from V and 1 from J, leaving 14 bases between them. The CDR3 has 15 amino acids. The CDR3, as DNA: TGCGCCAGCAGGAGCGGAGCTAGTGGCACAGATACGCAGTATTTT. Protein: CASRSGASGTDTQYF.

The gene calls are TRBV28 and TRBJ2-1, with D unresolved. Germline-derived CDR1 and CDR2 are MDHEN and SYDVKM. V lost 4 bases and J lost 5, with 12 bases in between. This CDR3 has 14 residues. The DNA of the CDR3 is TGTGCCAGCAGTTCCCCCCAGGCCCACAATGAGCAGTTCTTC. Its translation: CASSSPQAHNEQFF.

V and J are TRBV5-1 and TRBJ1-5, with 10 bases that match TRBD1. The germline V gene has CDR1 SGHRS and CDR2 YFSETQ. The CDR3 runs 15 residues. The ends lost 4 bases at V and 5 bases at J; junction bases unmatched: 6. CDR3 protein: CASSLGTGAYQPQHF. As DNA, the CDR3 is TGCGCCAGCAGCCTAGGGACAGGGGCGTATCAGCCCCAGCATTTT.

The chain links TRBV30 to TRBJ2-3, with 11 bases matching TRBD2. The CDR3 covers 16 residues. CDR1 and CDR2 from the germline V gene are GTSNPN and SVGIG (reference sequence). J lost 2 bases, V lost 0 bases, and 4 bases had no gene match. CDR3 protein: CAWSVVGLAVTDTQYF. The CDR3 region has the DNA TGTGCCTGGAGTGTAGTGGGACTAGCGGTCACAGATACGCAGTATTTT. Full variable domain (remainder filled in from reference TRBV30 and TRBJ2-3): SQTIHQWPATLVQPVGSPLSLECTVEGTSNPNLYWYRQAAGRGLQLLFYSVGIGQISSEVPQNLSASRPQDRQFILSSKKLLLSDSGFYLCAWSVVGLAVTDTQYFGPGTRLTVL.

The chain employs TRBV28 and TRBJ2-3; 8 bases match TRBD1. CDR1 and CDR2 from the germline V gene are MDHEN and SYDVKM. This CDR3 is built from 12 residues. Written as DNA, the CDR3 is TGTGCTTCGGACAGGGAGCGGGATACGCAGTATTTT. Translation gives CASDRERDTQYF.

The rearrangement links TRBV2 to TRBJ1-2; 8 bases line up with TRBD1. Germline V lookup: CDR1 SNHLY, CDR2 FYNNEI. This CDR3 spans 14 amino acids. The J segment lost 6 bases and the V segment lost 1 base, leaving 4 bases of the junction unmatched. As DNA, the CDR3 is TGTGCCAGCAGTGAAGGGCAGGGGGCGAATGGCTACACCTTC. Amino acid sequence: CASSEGQGANGYTF. The complete variable domain, with remaining parts taken from reference TRBV2 and TRBJ1-2, reads EPEVTQTPSHQVTQMGQEVILRCVPISNHLYFYWYRQILGQKVEFLVSFYNNEISEKSEIFDDQFSVERPDGSNFTLKIRSTKLEDSAMYFCASSEGQGANGYTFGSGTRLTVV.

V usage is TRBV19 and J usage is TRBJ2-6; maybe TRBD1 (5 bases). Looked up from germline, CDR1 is LNHDA and CDR2 is SQIVND (reference sequence). This CDR3 has 16 amino acids. The V end was cut by 6 bases, the J end by 0 bases, with 12 bases between. The CDR3 spells CASSHGHLSGANVLTF. As DNA, the CDR3 is TGTGCCAGTAGCCATGGACACCTCTCTGGGGCCAACGTCCTGACTTTC.

This chain links TRBV9 with TRBJ2-4; D perhaps matches TRBD1 (6 bases). The CDR3 is 15 residues long. V was shortened by 2 bases and J by 7 bases, with 16 bases between the two germline ends. Looked up from germline, CDR1 is SGDLS and CDR2 is YYNGEE. CDR3 sequence (DNA): TGTGCCAGCAGCGTGAGGGGGACCCGAGAGAACATTCAGTACTTC. As protein: CASSVRGTRENIQYF.

The genes are TRBV18 and TRBJ2-4; D perhaps matches TRBD1 (5 bases). Germline V lookup: CDR1 KGHSH, CDR2 LQKENI. Between the trimmed V and J ends, which lost 0 bases and 2 bases, there was a span of 11 bases. The CDR3 loop spans 16 amino acids. The CDR3 bases are TGTGCCAGCTCACCACCGAACAAGGGGACCAAAAACATTCAGTACTTC. Its translation is CASSPPNKGTKNIQYF.

This chain links TRBV5-6 with TRBJ2-5; D is ambiguous. The ends were cut back, 0 bases at V and 5 bases at J, with 8 bases in the middle. This CDR3 is 13 amino acids long. The germline CDR1 and CDR2 sequences are SGHDT and YYEEEE. CDR3 DNA sequence: TGTGCCAGCAGCTTGGGACGGCGGGAGACCCAGTACTTC. It encodes CASSLGRRETQYF. Based on the CDR3 plus reference TRBV5-6 and TRBJ2-5, the full variable domain is DAGVTQSPTHLIKTRGQQVTLRCSPKSGHDTVSWYQQALGQGPQFIFQYYEEEERQRGNFPDRFSGHQFPNYSSELNVNALLLGDSALYLCASSLGRRETQYFGPGTRLLVL.

The rearrangement links TRBV28 to TRBJ2-5; 7 bases are a match to TRBD1. Per germline, CDR1 MDHEN and CDR2 SYDVKM. The CDR3 contains 16 residues. The junction had 13 bases not matched to a gene; V was cut back by 7 bases and J by 2 bases. The CDR3 loop reads CASKIRTGPNQETQYF. CDR3 nucleotides: TGTGCCAGCAAAATTAGGACAGGCCCTAATCAAGAGACCCAGTACTTC.

The V and J genes are TRBV7-8 and TRBJ2-5, with D possibly TRBD2 on 6 matching bases. In germline, CDR1 is SGHVS, CDR2 FQNEAQ. This CDR3 spans 13 amino acids. Trimming shortened V by 2 bases and J by 4 bases, and 8 bases separated the two germline ends. The CDR3 coding sequence is TGTGCCAGCAGCTTAAGACTAGGAGAGACCCAGTACTTC. Protein sequence: CASSLRLGETQYF.

This rearrangement joins TRBV10-3 to TRBJ1-2; 7 bases match TRBD1. Germline trimming cut 6 bases from V and 5 bases from J; bases unmatched to any gene: 6. CDR1 ENHRY and CDR2 SYGVKD come from the germline V gene. CDR3 size: 13 residues. CDR3 amino acids: CAISDRERYGYTF. The DNA for the CDR3 is TGTGCCATCAGCGACAGGGAACGGTATGGCTACACCTTC.

The chain is built from TRBV29-1 and TRBJ2-1; 9 nucleotides align to TRBD1. The germline gives CDR1 SQVTM, CDR2 ANQGSEA. The trim removed 4 bases at V and 4 bases at J, leaving 5 bases unmatched. The CDR3 is made up of 14 amino acids. The CDR3 here is CSVGMGQGYNEQFF. As DNA, the CDR3 is TGCAGCGTTGGGATGGGACAGGGTTACAATGAGCAGTTCTTC.